The 4 T cell receptor beta chains listed next were all sequenced from one sample in a study of cytomegalovirus exposure and HLA in healthy donors. The PCR made use of 60 Vbeta and 13 Jbeta primers. Produced via immunoSEQ multiplex PCR; TCRdb's table is partial and in-frame only. The data contain 110,000 to 150,000 clones, approximately 81% of them singletons. Sequences were obtained from PBMCs. The receptors were gathered from a boy aged 2-15 years in good health and CMV-seronegative.

The CDR3 sequence: CAWSRDRDNQPQHF. The CDR3 DNA sequence: TGTGCCTGGAGTCGTGACAGAGACAATCAGCCCCAGCATTTT. The gene calls are TRBV30 and TRBJ1-5, with D possibly matching TRBD1 (5 bases). Germline V lookup: CDR1 GTSNPN, CDR2 SVGIG (reference sequence). V was clipped by 2 bases and J by 3 bases, with 11 bases between them. This CDR3 region has 14 residues. The entire variable domain, with the rest obtained from reference TRBV30 and TRBJ1-5, is as follows: SQTIHQWPATLVQPVGSPLSLECTVEGTSNPNLYWYRQAAGRGLQLLFYSVGIGQISSEVPQNLSASRPQDRQFILSSKKLLLSDSGFYLCAWSRDRDNQPQHFGDGTRLSIL.

The rearrangement joins TRBV2 to TRBJ1-1, with D perhaps matching TRBD1 (5 bases). V lost 5 bases to trimming and J lost 2 bases, with 21 bases between them. Germline CDR1 reads SNHLY; CDR2 reads FYNNEI. The CDR3 is made up of 17 amino acids. DNA of the CDR3: TGTGCCAGCAGTCAATATGCCTACAGGCCCCTAAACACTGAAGCTTTCTTT. This sequence encodes CASSQYAYRPLNTEAFF.

The chain has TRBV19 and TRBJ1-5; TRBD1 aligns across 10 bases. The CDR3 covers 15 residues. After removal of 8 bases from V and 0 bases from J, the junction contained 4 bases not matched to a gene. Germline V gene data show CDR1 as LNHDA and CDR2 as SQIVND (reference sequence). The CDR3 region is CASAGTGVSNQPQHF. In DNA, the CDR3 is TGTGCCAGTGCCGGGACAGGGGTTAGCAATCAGCCCCAGCATTTT.

The chain combines TRBV7-8 with TRBJ2-1; D unclear. The CDR3 runs to 15 residues. Between the trimmed V and J ends, which lost 3 bases and 2 bases, there was a span of 11 bases. Germline CDR1 SGHVS, CDR2 FQNEAQ. CDR3 residues: CASSLSTATYNEQFF. CDR3 in DNA: TGTGCCAGCAGCTTGTCCACAGCAACCTACAATGAGCAGTTCTTC.